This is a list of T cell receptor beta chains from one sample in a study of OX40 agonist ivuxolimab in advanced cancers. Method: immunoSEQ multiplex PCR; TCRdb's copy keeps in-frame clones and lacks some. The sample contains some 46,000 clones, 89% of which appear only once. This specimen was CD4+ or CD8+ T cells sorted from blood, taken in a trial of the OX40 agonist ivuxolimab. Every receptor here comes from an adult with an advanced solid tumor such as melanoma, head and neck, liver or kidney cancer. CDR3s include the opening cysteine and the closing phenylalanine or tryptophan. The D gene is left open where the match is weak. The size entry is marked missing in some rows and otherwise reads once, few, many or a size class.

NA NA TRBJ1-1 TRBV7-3 TGTGCCAGCAGCCCAGGGCGTGGGACAGCTTTCTTT CASSPGRGTAFF
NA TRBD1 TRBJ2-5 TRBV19 TGTGCCAGTAGTATCGTATTGGACAGGGGCGAGACCCAGTACTTC CASSIVLDRGETQYF
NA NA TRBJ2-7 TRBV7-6 TGTGCCAGCAGGGGGGGTGGCTACGAGCAGTACTTC CASRGGGYEQYF
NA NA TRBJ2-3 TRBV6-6 TGTGCCAGCACCTCGGCAGGGGCTGAAAGCACAGATACGCAGTATTTT CASTSAGAESTDTQYF
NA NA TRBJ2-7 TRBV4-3 TGCGCCAGCAGCCAAGGATGGCAGGATGCCTACGAGCAGTACTTC CASSQGWQDAYEQYF
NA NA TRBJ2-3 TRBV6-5 TGTGCCAGCAGTTACTCGATCAGGCAGAGCACAGATACGCAGTATTTT CASSYSIRQSTDTQYF
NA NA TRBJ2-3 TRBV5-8 TGTGCCAGCAGCTTGGAGCTCTGGACAGACGCCCCTGCCGCCACAGATACGCAGTATTTT CASSLELWTDAPAATDTQYF
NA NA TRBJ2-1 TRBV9 TGTGCCAGCAAGGCCCCCGGGACAAAGTTCAATGAGCAGTTCTTC CASKAPGTKFNEQFF
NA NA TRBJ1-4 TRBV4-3 TGCGCCAGCAGCCAAGATGGCCAGGGCACTAATGAAAAACTGTTTTTT CASSQDGQGTNEKLFF
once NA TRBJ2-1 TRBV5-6 TGTGCCAGCAGCCCTGCGCATCATGAGCAGTTCTTC CASSPAHHEQFF
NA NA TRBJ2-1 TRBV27 TGTGCCAGCAGTTTATGGGGCTCCTACAATGAGCAGTTCTTC CASSLWGSYNEQFF
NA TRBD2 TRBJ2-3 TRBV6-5 TGTGCCAGCAGTTGGGGTAGCGGGGGCCACACAGATACGCAGTATTTT CASSWGSGGHTDTQYF
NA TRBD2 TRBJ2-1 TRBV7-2 TGTGCCAGCAGCTTAGACGCGGGAGGATGGAATGAGCAGTTCTTC CASSLDAGGWNEQFF
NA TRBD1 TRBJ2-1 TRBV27 TGTGCCAGCAGTTTGGGACAGGTCGTCAATGAGCAGTTCTTC CASSLGQVVNEQFF
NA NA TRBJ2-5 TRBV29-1 TGCAGCGCCACCCTGTGGGACGGGGACGAGACCCAGTACTTC CSATLWDGDETQYF
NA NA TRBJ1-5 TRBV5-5 TGTGCCAGCAGCTTGGATATCCAGGGAGGAGGTCAGCCCCAGCATTTT CASSLDIQGGGQPQHF
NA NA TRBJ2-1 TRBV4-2 TGTGCCAGCAGCCAAGATTTCAGTTACAATGAGCAGTTCTTC CASSQDFSYNEQFF